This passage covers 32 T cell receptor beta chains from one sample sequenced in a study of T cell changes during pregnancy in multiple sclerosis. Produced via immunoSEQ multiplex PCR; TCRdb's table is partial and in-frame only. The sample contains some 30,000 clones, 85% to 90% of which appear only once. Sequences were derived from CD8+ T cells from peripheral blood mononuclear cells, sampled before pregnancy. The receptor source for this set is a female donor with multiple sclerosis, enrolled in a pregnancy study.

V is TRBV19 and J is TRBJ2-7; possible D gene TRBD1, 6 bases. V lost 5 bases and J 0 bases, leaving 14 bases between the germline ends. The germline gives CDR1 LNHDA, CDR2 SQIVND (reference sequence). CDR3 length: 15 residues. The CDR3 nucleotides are TGTGCCAGTAGTTCCGACAGGACCTTCTCCTACGAGCAGTACTTC. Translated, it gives CASSSDRTFSYEQYF.

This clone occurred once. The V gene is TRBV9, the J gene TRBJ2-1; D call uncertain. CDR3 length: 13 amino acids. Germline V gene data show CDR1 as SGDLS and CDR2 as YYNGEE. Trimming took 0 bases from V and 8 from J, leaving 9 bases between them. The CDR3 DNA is TGTGCCAGCAGCGTAGGTGTTGGCTATGAGCAGTTCTTC. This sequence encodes CASSVGVGYEQFF.

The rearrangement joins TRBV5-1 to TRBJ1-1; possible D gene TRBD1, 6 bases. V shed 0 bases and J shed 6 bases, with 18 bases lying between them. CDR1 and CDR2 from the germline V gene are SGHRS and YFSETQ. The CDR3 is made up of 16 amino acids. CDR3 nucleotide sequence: TGCGCCAGCAGCTTGGGCCTCCGGGGGGGGCTGGCTGAAGCTTTCTTT. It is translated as CASSLGLRGGLAEAFF.

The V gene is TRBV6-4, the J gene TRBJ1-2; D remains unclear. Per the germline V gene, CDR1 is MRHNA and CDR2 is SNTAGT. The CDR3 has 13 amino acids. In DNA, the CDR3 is TGTGCGAGGAGGTACGGAGACCCCTATGGCTACACCTTC. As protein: CARRYGDPYGYTF.

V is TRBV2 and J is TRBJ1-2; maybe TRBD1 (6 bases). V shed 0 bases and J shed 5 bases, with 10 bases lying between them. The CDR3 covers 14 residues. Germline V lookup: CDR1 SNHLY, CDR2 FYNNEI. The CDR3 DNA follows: TGTGCCAGCAGTGAAGCCCAGGGGATATATGGCTACACCTTC. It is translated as CASSEAQGIYGYTF. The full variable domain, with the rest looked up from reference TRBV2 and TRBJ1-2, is EPEVTQTPSHQVTQMGQEVILRCVPISNHLYFYWYRQILGQKVEFLVSFYNNEISEKSEIFDDQFSVERPDGSNFTLKIRSTKLEDSAMYFCASSEAQGIYGYTFGSGTRLTVV.

This chain's CDR3 is CASSETRGGGVIDEQFF. CDR3 coding DNA: TGTGCCAGCAGTGAGACCAGGGGCGGGGGGGTTATCGATGAGCAGTTCTTC. The chain couples TRBV6-1 to TRBJ2-1, with 9 nucleotides matching TRBD2. V was clipped by 3 bases and J by 8 bases; unmatched bases: 14. Germline CDR1 is MNHNS and CDR2 is SASEGT. The CDR3 is 17 residues long.

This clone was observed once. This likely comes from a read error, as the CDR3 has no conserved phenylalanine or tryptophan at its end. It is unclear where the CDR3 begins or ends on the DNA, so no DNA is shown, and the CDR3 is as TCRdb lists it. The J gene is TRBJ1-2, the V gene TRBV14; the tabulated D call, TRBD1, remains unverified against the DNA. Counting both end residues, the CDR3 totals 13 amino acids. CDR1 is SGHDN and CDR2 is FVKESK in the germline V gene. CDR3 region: CASSQDYGRGMEL.

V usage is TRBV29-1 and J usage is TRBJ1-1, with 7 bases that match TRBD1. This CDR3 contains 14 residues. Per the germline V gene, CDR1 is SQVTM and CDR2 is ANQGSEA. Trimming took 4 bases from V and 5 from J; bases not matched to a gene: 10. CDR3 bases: TGCAGCGTTGTGGGGCAGGGGGGAGGAACTGAAGCTTTCTTT. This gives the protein CSVVGQGGGTEAFF.

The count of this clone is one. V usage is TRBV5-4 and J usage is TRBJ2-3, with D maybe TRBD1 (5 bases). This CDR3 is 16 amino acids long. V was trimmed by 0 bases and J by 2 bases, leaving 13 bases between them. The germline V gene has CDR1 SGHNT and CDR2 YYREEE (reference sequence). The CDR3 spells CASSLGRTGTTDTQYF. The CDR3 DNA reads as TGTGCCAGCAGCTTGGGGCGCACAGGAACCACAGATACGCAGTATTTT.

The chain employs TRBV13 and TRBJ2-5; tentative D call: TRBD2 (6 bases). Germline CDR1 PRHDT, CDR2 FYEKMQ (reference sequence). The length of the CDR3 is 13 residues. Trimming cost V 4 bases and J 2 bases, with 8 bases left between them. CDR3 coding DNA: TGTGCCAGCAGCTCCGGACTACAAGAGACCCAGTACTTC. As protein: CASSSGLQETQYF. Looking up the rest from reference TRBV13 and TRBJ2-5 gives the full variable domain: AAGVIQSPRHLIKEKRETATLKCYPIPRHDTVYWYQQGPGQDPQFLISFYEKMQSDKGSIPDRFSAQQFSDYHSELNMSSLELGDSALYFCASSSGLQETQYFGPGTRLLVL.

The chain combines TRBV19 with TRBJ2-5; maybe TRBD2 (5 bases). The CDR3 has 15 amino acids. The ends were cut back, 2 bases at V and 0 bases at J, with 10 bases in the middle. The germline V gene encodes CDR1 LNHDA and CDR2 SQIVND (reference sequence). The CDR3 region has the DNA TGTGCCAGTAGTATATGGGCAGCGGACCAAGAGACCCAGTACTTC. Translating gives CASSIWAADQETQYF. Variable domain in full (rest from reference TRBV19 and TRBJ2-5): DGGITQSPKYLFRKEGQNVTLSCEQNLNHDAMYWYRQDPGQGLRLIYYSQIVNDFQKGDIAEGYSVSREKKESFPLTVTSAQKNPTAFYLCASSIWAADQETQYFGPGTRLLVL.

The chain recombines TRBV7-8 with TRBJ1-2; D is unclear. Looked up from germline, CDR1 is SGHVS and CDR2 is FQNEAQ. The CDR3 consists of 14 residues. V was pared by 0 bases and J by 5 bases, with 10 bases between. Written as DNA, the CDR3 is TGTGCCAGCAGCTTAGCGGGCCAAACTTATGGCTACACCTTC. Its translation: CASSLAGQTYGYTF. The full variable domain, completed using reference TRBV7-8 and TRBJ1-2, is GAGVSQSPRYKVAKRGQDVALRCDPISGHVSLFWYQQALGQGPEFLTYFQNEAQLDKSGLPSDRFFAERPEGSVSTLKIQRTQQEDSAVYLCASSLAGQTYGYTFGSGTRLTVV.

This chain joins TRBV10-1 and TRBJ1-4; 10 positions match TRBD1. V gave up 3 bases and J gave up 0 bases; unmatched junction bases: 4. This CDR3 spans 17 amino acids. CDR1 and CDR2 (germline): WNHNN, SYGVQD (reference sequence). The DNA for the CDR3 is TGCGCCAGCAGTGAACCCGGGACAGGGGCAACTAATGAAAAACTGTTTTTT. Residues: CASSEPGTGATNEKLFF.

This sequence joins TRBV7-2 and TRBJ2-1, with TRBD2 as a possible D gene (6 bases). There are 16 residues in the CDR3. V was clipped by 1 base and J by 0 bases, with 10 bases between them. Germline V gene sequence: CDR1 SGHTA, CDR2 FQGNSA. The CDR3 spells CASSLGRVNSYNEQFF. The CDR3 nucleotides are TGTGCCAGCAGCTTAGGGAGGGTAAACTCCTACAATGAGCAGTTCTTC. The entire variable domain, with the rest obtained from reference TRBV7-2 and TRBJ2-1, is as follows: GAGVSQSPSNKVTEKGKDVELRCDPISGHTALYWYRQSLGQGLEFLIYFQGNSAPDKSGLPSDRFSAERTGGSVSTLTIQRTQQEDSAVYLCASSLGRVNSYNEQFFGPGTRLTVL.

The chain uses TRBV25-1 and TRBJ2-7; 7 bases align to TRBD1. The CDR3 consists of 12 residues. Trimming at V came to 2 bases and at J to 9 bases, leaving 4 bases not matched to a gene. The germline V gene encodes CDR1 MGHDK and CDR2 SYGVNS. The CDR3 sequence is CASSEAQGVQYF. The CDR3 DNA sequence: TGTGCCAGCAGTGAAGCCCAGGGGGTGCAGTACTTC.

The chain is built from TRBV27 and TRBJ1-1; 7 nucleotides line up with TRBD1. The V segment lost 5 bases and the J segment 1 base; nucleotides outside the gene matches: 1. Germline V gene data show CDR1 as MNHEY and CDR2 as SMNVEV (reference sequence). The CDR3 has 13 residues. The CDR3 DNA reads TGTGCCAGCAGTGACAGGGCGAACACTGAAGCTTTCTTT. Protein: CASSDRANTEAFF.

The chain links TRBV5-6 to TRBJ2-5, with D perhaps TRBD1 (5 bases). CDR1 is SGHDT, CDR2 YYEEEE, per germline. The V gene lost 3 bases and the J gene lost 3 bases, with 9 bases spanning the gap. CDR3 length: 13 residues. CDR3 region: CASSYDSEETQYF. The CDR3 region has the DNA TGTGCCAGCAGCTACGACAGTGAAGAGACCCAGTACTTC. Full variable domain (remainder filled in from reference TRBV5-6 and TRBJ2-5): DAGVTQSPTHLIKTRGQQVTLRCSPKSGHDTVSWYQQALGQGPQFIFQYYEEEERQRGNFPDRFSGHQFPNYSSELNVNALLLGDSALYLCASSYDSEETQYFGPGTRLLVL.

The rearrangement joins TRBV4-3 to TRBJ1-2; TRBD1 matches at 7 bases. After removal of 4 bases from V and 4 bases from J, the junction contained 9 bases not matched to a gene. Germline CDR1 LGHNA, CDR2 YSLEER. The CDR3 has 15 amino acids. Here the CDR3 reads CASSPSTGRGYGYTF. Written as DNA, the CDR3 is TGCGCCAGCAGCCCCTCGACAGGGCGCGGCTATGGCTACACCTTC.

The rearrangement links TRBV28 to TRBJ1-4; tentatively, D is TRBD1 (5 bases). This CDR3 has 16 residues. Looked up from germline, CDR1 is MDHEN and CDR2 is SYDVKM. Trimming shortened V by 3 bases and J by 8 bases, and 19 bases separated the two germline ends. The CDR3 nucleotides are TGTGCCAGCAGTTTGTCCTTCAGGGAGGTAAAGGAAAAACTGTTTTTT. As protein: CASSLSFREVKEKLFF.

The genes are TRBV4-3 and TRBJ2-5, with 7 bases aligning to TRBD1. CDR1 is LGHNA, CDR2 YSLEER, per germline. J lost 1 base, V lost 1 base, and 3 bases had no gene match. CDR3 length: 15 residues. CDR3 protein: CASSQARGSQETQYF. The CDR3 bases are TGCGCCAGCAGCCAAGCCAGGGGGTCCCAAGAGACCCAGTACTTC.

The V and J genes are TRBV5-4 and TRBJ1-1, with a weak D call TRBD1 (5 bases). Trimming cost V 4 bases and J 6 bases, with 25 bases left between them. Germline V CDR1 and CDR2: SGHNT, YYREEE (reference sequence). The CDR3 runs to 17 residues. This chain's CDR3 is CASSVDQITGGFAEAFF. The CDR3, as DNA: TGTGCCAGCAGCGTCGATCAAATCACTGGGGGGTTCGCTGAAGCTTTCTTT.

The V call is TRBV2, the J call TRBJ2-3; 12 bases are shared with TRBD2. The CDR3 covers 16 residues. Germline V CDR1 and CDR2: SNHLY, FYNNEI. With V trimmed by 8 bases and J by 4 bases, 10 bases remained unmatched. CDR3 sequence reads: CASLGPSGGAADTQYF. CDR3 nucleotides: TGTGCCAGCCTAGGGCCTAGCGGGGGGGCAGCAGATACGCAGTATTTT. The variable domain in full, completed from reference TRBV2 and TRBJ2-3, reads EPEVTQTPSHQVTQMGQEVILRCVPISNHLYFYWYRQILGQKVEFLVSFYNNEISEKSEIFDDQFSVERPDGSNFTLKIRSTKLEDSAMYFCASLGPSGGAADTQYFGPGTRLTVL.

CDR3 nucleotide sequence: TGTGCCAGCAGTGAACTAGCGGGAGGGGCAGATACGCAGTATTTT. Protein product: CASSELAGGADTQYF. The J gene is TRBJ2-3, the V gene TRBV6-1; 12 bases align to TRBD2. Germline V lookup: CDR1 MNHNS, CDR2 SASEGT. V lost 2 bases to trimming and J lost 4 bases; unmatched junction nucleotides: 1. This CDR3 is 15 amino acids long.

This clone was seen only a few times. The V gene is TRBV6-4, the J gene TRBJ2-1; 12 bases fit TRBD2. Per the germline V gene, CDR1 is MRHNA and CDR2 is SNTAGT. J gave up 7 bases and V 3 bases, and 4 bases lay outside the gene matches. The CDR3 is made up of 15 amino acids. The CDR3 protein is CASSERLAGGNEQFF. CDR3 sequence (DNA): TGTGCCAGCAGTGAACGGCTAGCGGGAGGGAATGAGCAGTTCTTC.

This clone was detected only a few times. CDR3 sequence (DNA): TGTGCCAGCAATCCTTTGGGGGGAGGGCAGCAGCCCCAGCATTTT. Translating gives CASNPLGGGQQPQHF. The chain combines TRBV6-1 with TRBJ1-5; D might be TRBD1 (5 bases). The CDR3 sequence is 15 residues long. V lost 7 bases and J lost 7, with 20 bases in between. From germline, CDR1 is MNHNS and CDR2 SASEGT.

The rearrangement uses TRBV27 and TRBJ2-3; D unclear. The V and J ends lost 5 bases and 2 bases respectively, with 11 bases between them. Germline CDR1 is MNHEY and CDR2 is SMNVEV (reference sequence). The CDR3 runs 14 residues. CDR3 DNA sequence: TGTGCCAGCAGTCATACTCCCCTCACAGATACGCAGTATTTT. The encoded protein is CASSHTPLTDTQYF.

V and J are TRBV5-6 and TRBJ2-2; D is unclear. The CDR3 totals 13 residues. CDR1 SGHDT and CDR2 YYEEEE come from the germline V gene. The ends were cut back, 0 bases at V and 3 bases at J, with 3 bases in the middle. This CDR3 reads CASSLGDTGELFF. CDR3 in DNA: TGTGCCAGCAGCTTGGGAGACACCGGGGAGCTGTTTTTT.

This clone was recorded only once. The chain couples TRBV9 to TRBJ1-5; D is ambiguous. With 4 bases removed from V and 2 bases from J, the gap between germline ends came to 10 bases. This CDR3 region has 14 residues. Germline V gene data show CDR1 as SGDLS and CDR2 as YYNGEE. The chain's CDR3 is CASSSLAGNQPQHF. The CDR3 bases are TGTGCCAGCAGCTCCCTCGCGGGCAATCAGCCCCAGCATTTT.

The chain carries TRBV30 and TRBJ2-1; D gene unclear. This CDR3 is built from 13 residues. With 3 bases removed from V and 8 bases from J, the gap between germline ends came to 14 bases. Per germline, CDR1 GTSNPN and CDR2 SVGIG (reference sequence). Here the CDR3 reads CAWRAGSVDEQFF. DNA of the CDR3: TGTGCCTGGAGGGCAGGATCTGTGGATGAGCAGTTCTTC.

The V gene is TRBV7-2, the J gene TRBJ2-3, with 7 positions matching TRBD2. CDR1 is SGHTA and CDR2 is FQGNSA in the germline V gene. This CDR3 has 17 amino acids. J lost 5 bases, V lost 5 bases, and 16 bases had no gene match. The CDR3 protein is CASSMGLRGSALDTQYF. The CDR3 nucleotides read TGTGCCAGCAGCATGGGACTACGGGGTTCGGCACTAGATACGCAGTATTTT.

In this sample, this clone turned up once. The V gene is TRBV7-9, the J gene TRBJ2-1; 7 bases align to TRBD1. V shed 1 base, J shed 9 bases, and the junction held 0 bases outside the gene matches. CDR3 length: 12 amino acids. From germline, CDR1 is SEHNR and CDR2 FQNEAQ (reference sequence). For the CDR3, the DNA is TGTGCCAGCAGCTTAGGGGACAGTGAGCAGTTCTTC. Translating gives CASSLGDSEQFF.

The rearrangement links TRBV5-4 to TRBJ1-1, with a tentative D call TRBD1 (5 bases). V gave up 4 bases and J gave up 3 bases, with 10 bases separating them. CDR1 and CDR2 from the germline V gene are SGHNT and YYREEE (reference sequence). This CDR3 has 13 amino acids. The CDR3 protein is CASSRTRDTEAFF. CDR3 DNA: TGTGCCAGCAGCCGGACAAGGGACACTGAAGCTTTCTTT. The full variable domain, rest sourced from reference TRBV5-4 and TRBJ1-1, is ETGVTQSPTHLIKTRGQQVTLRCSSQSGHNTVSWYQQALGQGPQFIFQYYREEENGRGNFPPRFSGLQFPNYSSELNVNALELDDSALYLCASSRTRDTEAFFGQGTRLTVV.